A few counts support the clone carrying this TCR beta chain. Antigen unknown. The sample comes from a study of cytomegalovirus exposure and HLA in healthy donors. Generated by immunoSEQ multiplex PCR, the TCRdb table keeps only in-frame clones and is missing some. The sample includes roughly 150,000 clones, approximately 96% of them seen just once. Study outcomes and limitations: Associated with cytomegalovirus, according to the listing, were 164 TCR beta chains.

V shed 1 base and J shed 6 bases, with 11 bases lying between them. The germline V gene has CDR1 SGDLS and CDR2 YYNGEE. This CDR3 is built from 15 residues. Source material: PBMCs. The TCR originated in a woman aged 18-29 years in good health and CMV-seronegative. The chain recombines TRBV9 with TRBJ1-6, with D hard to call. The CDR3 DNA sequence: TGTGCCAGCAGCGTACGCGGTGATTTTAATTCACCCCTCCACTTT. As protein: CASSVRGDFNSPLHF.